This paragraph reports one T cell receptor beta chain. Antigen unknown. This entry belongs to a study of T cell responses to AZD1222 COVID-19 vaccine. The study's findings and limits: Possibly, clonal diversity was underestimated; donors were largely white British and included more females.

Profiled with immunoSEQ multiplex PCR; TCRdb holds only in-frame clones, not every one. The sample shows 120,000 to 150,000 clones, roughly 80% of them seen only once. The CDR3 has 14 amino acids. Trimming removed 2 bases at V and 4 bases at J, with 12 bases between. The germline V gene encodes CDR1 SGHRS and CDR2 YFSETQ. The rearrangement joins TRBV5-1 to TRBJ1-2; weak D call: TRBD1 (5 bases). The origin of this receptor is an adult in good health. Specimen: peripheral blood, collected on day 0 of MenACWY control vaccination. CDR3 nucleotide sequence: TGCGCCAGCAGCTTAAGGGAGGGGAGCTATGGCTACACCTTC. Amino acid sequence: CASSLREGSYGYTF.